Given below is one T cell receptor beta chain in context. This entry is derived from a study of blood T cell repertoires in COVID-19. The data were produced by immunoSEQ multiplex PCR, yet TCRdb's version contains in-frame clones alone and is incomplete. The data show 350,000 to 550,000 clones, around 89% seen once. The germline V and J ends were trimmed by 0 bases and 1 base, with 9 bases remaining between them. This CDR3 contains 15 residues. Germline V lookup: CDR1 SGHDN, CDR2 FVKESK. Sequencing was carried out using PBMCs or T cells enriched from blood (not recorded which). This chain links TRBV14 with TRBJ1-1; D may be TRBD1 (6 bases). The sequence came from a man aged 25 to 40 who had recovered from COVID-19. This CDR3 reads CASSQDQGRNTEAFF. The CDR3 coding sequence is TGTGCCAGCAGCCAAGACCAGGGGCGGAACACTGAAGCTTTCTTT.